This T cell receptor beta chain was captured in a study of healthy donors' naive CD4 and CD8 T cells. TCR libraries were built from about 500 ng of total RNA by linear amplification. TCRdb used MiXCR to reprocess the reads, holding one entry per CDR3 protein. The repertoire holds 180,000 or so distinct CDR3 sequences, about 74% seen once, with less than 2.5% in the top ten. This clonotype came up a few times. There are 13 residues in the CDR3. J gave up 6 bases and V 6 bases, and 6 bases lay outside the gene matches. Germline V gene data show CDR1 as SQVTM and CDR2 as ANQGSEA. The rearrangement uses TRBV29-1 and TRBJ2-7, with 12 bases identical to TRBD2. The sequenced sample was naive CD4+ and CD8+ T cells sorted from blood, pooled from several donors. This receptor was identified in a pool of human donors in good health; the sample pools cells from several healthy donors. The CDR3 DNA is TGCAGCGTGGCGGTGACTAGCGGGAGCGAGCAGTACTTC. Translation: CSVAVTSGSEQYF.